The rows below give T cell receptor beta chains drawn from one sample of a study of control samples from healthy donors and cancer patients. Produced via immunoSEQ multiplex PCR; TCRdb's table is partial and in-frame only. The data contain roughly 100,000 clones, 80% to 95% of them singletons. Source material: blood. The origin of the receptors is a human donor in good health. The donor label of this sample is uncertain. Both conserved end residues are part of each CDR3. Fields, in order: D gene, J gene, CDR3 length, V gene, clone size, CDR3 protein, CDR3 DNA. A D gene is named only where the DNA matches it firmly. Expanded clones get a size class; other rows say once, few or many, or leave the size out.

NA	TRBJ2-2	14	TRBV3-1/TRBV3-2	once	CANSQVLNTGELFF	TGTGCCAACAGCCAAGTGCTGAACACCGGGGAGCTGTTTTTT
NA	TRBJ2-2	15	TRBV6-4	NA	CASSDSPGHGGELFF	TGTGCCAGCAGTGACTCGCCGGGACATGGCGGGGAGCTGTTTTTT
NA	TRBJ1-2	11	TRBV6-5	NA	CASGSSYGYTF	TGTGCCAGCGGCAGTTCCTATGGCTACACCTTC
TRBD1	TRBJ2-5	14	TRBV7-9	NA	CASSSSGTGDTQYF	TGTGCCAGCAGCTCATCCGGGACAGGGGACACCCAGTACTTC
NA	TRBJ1-1	15	TRBV28	NA	CASRTAGGENTEAFF	TGTGCCAGCCGGACAGCGGGCGGTGAGAACACTGAAGCTTTCTTT
NA	TRBJ1-2	11	TRBV20-1	NA	CSASKDYGYTF	TGCAGTGCTAGTAAGGACTATGGCTACACCTTC
NA	TRBJ1-5	13	TRBV6-1	NA	CASSEVWDQPQHF	TGTGCCAGCAGTGAAGTTTGGGATCAGCCCCAGCATTTT
TRBD1	TRBJ2-7	14	TRBV18	NA	CASSETGGNYEQYF	TGTGCCAGCTCCGAGACAGGGGGGAACTACGAGCAGTACTTC
TRBD1	TRBJ1-2	15	TRBV27	NA	CASSSRQGLSYGYTF	TGTGCCAGCAGTTCTCGACAGGGCCTCTCCTATGGCTACACCTTC
NA	TRBJ1-5	13	TRBV6-6	NA	CATQERGYQPQHF	TGTGCCACCCAAGAAAGGGGGTATCAGCCCCAGCATTTT
TRBD2	TRBJ2-2	15	TRBV6-5	NA	CASNSGGLNTGELFF	TGTGCCAGCAACAGCGGGGGGCTCAACACCGGGGAGCTGTTTTTT
NA	TRBJ1-1	12	TRBV9	NA	CASSTANTEAFF	TGTGCCAGCAGTACAGCGAACACTGAAGCTTTCTTT
NA	TRBJ1-1	16	TRBV4-1	NA	CASSPTSGAQNTEAFF	TGCGCCAGCAGCCCCACCTCCGGGGCGCAGAACACTGAAGCTTTCTTT
NA	TRBJ1-2	13	TRBV9	NA	CASSAQGGNGYTF	TGTGCCAGCAGTGCACAGGGAGGCAATGGCTACACCTTC
NA	TRBJ1-2	14	TRBV6-1	NA	CASSTSDGPYGYTF	NA
NA	TRBJ2-3	15	TRBV10-1	NA	CAIPPLASLFYTQYF	TGCGCCATCCCTCCCCTAGCTTCCCTCTTTTATACGCAGTATTTT
TRBD2	TRBJ2-3	15	TRBV5-6	NA	CASSSPSGGTDTQYF	TGTGCCAGCAGTTCCCCAAGCGGGGGCACAGATACGCAGTATTTT
TRBD2	TRBJ2-5	15	TRBV10-1	NA	CASSVASGVQETQYF	TGCGCCAGCAGTGTGGCTAGCGGGGTCCAAGAGACCCAGTACTTC
NA	TRBJ1-1	12	TRBV6-5	NA	CASRLRDTEAFF	TGTGCCAGCAGGCTGAGGGACACTGAAGCTTTCTTT
NA	TRBJ2-6	17	TRBV5-4	NA	CASSLARVGDGANVLTF	TGTGCCAGCAGCTTGGCCCGAGTGGGGGATGGGGCCAACGTCCTGACTTTC
NA	TRBJ1-5	16	TRBV5-5	NA	CASSSIGPNSNQPQHF	TGTGCCAGCAGCTCAATCGGGCCGAATAGCAATCAGCCCCAGCATTTT
TRBD2	TRBJ2-2	16	TRBV9	NA	CASSVIAGPATGELFF	TGTGCCAGCAGCGTGATAGCGGGGCCCGCCACCGGGGAGCTGTTTTTT
NA	TRBJ1-3	14	TRBV9	NA	CASSEGLSGNTIYF	TGTGCCAGCAGCGAGGGACTCTCTGGAAACACCATATATTTT
NA	TRBJ2-6	15	TRBV7-2	NA	CASRTQGFGANVLTF	TGTGCCAGCAGGACACAGGGATTTGGGGCCAACGTCCTGACTTTC
NA	TRBJ1-5	15	TRBV20-1	once	CSASTTLGGNQPQHF	TGCAGTGCTAGTACTACTCTGGGTGGCAATCAGCCCCAGCATTTT
TRBD1	TRBJ2-2	15	TRBV19	NA	CASSYRGPGSGELFF	TGTGCCAGTAGTTACAGGGGGCCAGGAAGCGGGGAGCTGTTTTTT
NA	TRBJ1-1	13	TRBV5-8	NA	CASTGGLNTEAFF	TGTGCCAGCACCGGGGGGCTGAACACTGAAGCTTTCTTT
TRBD1	TRBJ1-2	16	TRBV9	NA	CASSVEAGQGISGYTF	TGTGCCAGCAGCGTAGAGGCTGGACAGGGGATCTCTGGCTACACCTTC
TRBD1	TRBJ1-3	19	TRBV10-3	NA	CAISGWKPGQGNSGNTIYF	TGTGCCATCAGTGGCTGGAAGCCGGGACAGGGCAACTCTGGAAACACCATATATTTT
TRBD1	TRBJ2-4	13	TRBV7-2	NA	CASSLGPGGVQYF	TGTGCCAGCAGCTTAGGGCCAGGGGGTGTTCAGTACTTC
NA	TRBJ2-1	15	TRBV5-1	NA	CASSLGPVGYNEQFF	TGCGCCAGCAGCTTAGGACCCGTGGGCTACAATGAGCAGTTCTTC
NA	TRBJ1-1	13	TRBV19	NA	CATANGWGMEAFF	TGTGCCACCGCGAATGGGTGGGGGATGGAAGCTTTCTTT
NA	TRBJ1-1	12	TRBV9	NA	CASSGHQRRAFF	TGTGCCAGCAGCGGACATCAGAGACGAGCTTTCTTT
NA	TRBJ2-7	16	TRBV29-1	NA	CSVELPGLPTGYEQYF	TGCAGCGTTGAGTTACCGGGACTCCCAACAGGGTACGAGCAGTACTTC